This passage covers 16 T cell receptor beta chains from one sample sequenced in a study of radiation and T cells in renal cell carcinoma. Using immunoSEQ multiplex PCR, the repertoire was profiled, and TCRdb retains in-frame clones only, with some absent. The sample holds roughly 150,000 clones, roughly 90% seen once. As to time point: baseline pretreatment blood. The treatment denotes: 15 Gy SBRT to primary tumor, nephrectomy 4 weeks later. The input for sequencing was blood, taken from a patient whose treatment included radiotherapy and nephrectomy. The receptor source for this set is a woman in her 70s with renal cell carcinoma.

V gene TRBV5-1 combines with J gene TRBJ2-1; 7 bases align to TRBD1. V shed 5 bases, J shed 7 bases, and the junction held 15 bases outside the gene matches. CDR1 is SGHRS and CDR2 is YFSETQ in the germline V gene. The CDR3 consists of 16 residues. As DNA, the CDR3 is TGCGCCAGCAGATCCAGAGACAGGGTACTGAGAAATGAGCAGTTCTTC. It yields the protein CASRSRDRVLRNEQFF.

This clone was counted a single time. This sequence joins TRBV7-8 and TRBJ2-7, with a tentative D call TRBD1 (6 bases). This CDR3 comprises 14 residues. With 2 bases removed from V and 4 bases from J, the gap between germline ends came to 12 bases. Germline V gene data show CDR1 as SGHVS and CDR2 as FQNEAQ. This CDR3 reads CASSLPRGEYEQYF. The CDR3 nucleotides read TGTGCCAGCAGCTTACCCAGGGGTGAATACGAGCAGTACTTC.

The CDR3 loop is CASSWDRGFGTEAFF. The DNA of the CDR3 is TGCGCCAGCAGCTGGGACAGGGGGTTTGGCACTGAAGCTTTCTTT. V is TRBV5-1 and J is TRBJ1-1; the match to TRBD1 covers 11 bases. The CDR3 totals 15 residues. With 3 bases clipped from V and 4 bases from J, the junction kept 5 bases outside the gene matches. From germline, CDR1 is SGHRS and CDR2 YFSETQ.

The count of this clone is one. This chain joins TRBV5-1 and TRBJ1-2; weak D call: TRBD1 (5 bases). This CDR3 is 15 amino acids long. V lost 4 bases, J lost 4 bases, and 17 bases lay in between. Germline V gene sequence: CDR1 SGHRS, CDR2 YFSETQ. The CDR3 region has the DNA TGCGCCAGCAGCGCGGCTCAGGGAGGGCCCTATGGCTACACCTTC. It codes for CASSAAQGGPYGYTF.

The chain couples TRBV4-1 to TRBJ1-6; possible D gene TRBD1, 5 bases. The V gene lost 2 bases and the J gene lost 8 bases, with 19 bases spanning the gap. Germline CDR1 is MGHRA and CDR2 is YSYEKL. This CDR3 comprises 17 residues. CDR3 sequence (DNA): TGCGCCAGCAGCCAAAACGGTAGGGCAGGGTTGGATTCACCCCTCCACTTT. It translates to CASSQNGRAGLDSPLHF.

The chain carries TRBV5-1 and TRBJ2-7; TRBD1 aligns across 7 bases. The CDR3 has 14 amino acids. Trimming cost V 4 bases and J 3 bases; bases outside gene matches: 7. CDR1 and CDR2 (germline): SGHRS, YFSETQ. The CDR3 loop reads CASSPRTGSYEQYF. In DNA, the CDR3 is TGCGCCAGCAGCCCACGGACAGGTAGCTACGAGCAGTACTTC.

The chain employs TRBV29-1 and TRBJ1-2, with TRBD1 identical over 8 bases. The germline gives CDR1 SQVTM, CDR2 ANQGSEA. J gave up 8 bases and V 2 bases, and 7 bases lay outside the gene matches. The CDR3 runs to 13 residues. CDR3 region: CSVEQGARRGYTF. CDR3 DNA sequence: TGCAGCGTTGAACAGGGGGCGCGTCGGGGCTACACCTTC.

This chain links TRBV2 with TRBJ1-2, with D unclear. The V gene's germline CDR1 is SNHLY and CDR2 FYNNEI. The CDR3 totals 13 residues. V was trimmed by 4 bases and J by 9 bases, leaving 15 bases between them. CDR3 in DNA: TGTGCCAGCAGTGTGGTGGGCGGAGATAGCTACACCTTC. Protein sequence: CASSVVGGDSYTF.

The chain combines TRBV27 with TRBJ2-5; 8 nucleotides align to TRBD2. J was trimmed by 6 bases and V by 3 bases; bases with no gene match: 3. The CDR3 runs to 13 residues. The germline V gene encodes CDR1 MNHEY and CDR2 SMNVEV (reference sequence). The CDR3 region is CASSFGTSKTQYF. DNA for the CDR3: TGTGCCAGCAGTTTCGGGACTAGTAAGACCCAGTACTTC.

This clone was seen a handful of times. The chain joins TRBV29-1 to TRBJ1-1; 8 bases align to TRBD1. The CDR3 extends over 15 amino acids. CDR1 SQVTM and CDR2 ANQGSEA come from the germline V gene. Unmatched junction bases numbered 8, after V lost 2 bases and J lost 3 bases. As DNA, the CDR3 is TGCAGCGTTGAACCGCAGGGGGCTTTGTACACTGAAGCTTTCTTT. Translating gives CSVEPQGALYTEAFF.

This clone came up once. The CDR3 reads CASSVGTSGGEGELFF. CDR3 nucleotide sequence: TGTGCCAGCAGCGTAGGGACTAGCGGGGGGGAAGGGGAGCTGTTTTTT. J is TRBJ2-2 and V is TRBV9; 15 positions agree with TRBD2. The V segment lost 0 bases and the J segment 8 bases; nucleotides outside the gene matches: 2. CDR3 length: 16 amino acids. CDR1 SGDLS and CDR2 YYNGEE come from the germline V gene.

The genes are TRBV7-2 and TRBJ2-2, with D possibly matching TRBD1 (6 bases). From germline, CDR1 is SGHTA and CDR2 FQGNSA. The CDR3 spans 16 residues. V lost 1 base to trimming and J lost 3 bases, with 12 bases between them. The CDR3 is CASSLGGRGYTGELFF. DNA of the CDR3: TGTGCCAGCAGCTTAGGAGGCAGGGGTTACACCGGGGAGCTGTTTTTT.

V is TRBV2 and J is TRBJ1-6, with TRBD1 matching 10 bases. The CDR3 sequence is 15 residues long. CDR1 and CDR2 from the germline V gene are SNHLY and FYNNEI. Trimming at V came to 6 bases and at J to 7 bases, leaving 6 bases not matched to a gene. The CDR3 bases are TGTGCCAGCAGGGTAGGGACAGGGGAAAATTCACCCCTCCACTTT. Its translation: CASRVGTGENSPLHF.

The chain has TRBV5-1 and TRBJ2-1; D is perhaps TRBD2 (6 bases). The CDR3 has 16 residues. CDR1 is SGHRS, CDR2 YFSETQ, per germline. V was trimmed by 0 bases and J by 4 bases, leaving 14 bases between them. CDR3 nucleotides: TGCGCCAGCAGCTTGGTAGGAGGGAGGAGTTACAATGAGCAGTTCTTC. This translates into CASSLVGGRSYNEQFF.

The genes are TRBV6-1 and TRBJ1-6; 7 nucleotides agree with TRBD1. The CDR3 spans 14 residues. CDR1 MNHNS and CDR2 SASEGT come from the germline V gene. Unmatched junction bases numbered 6, after V lost 4 bases and J lost 9 bases. CDR3 protein: CASSVTGLRSPLHF. The DNA of the CDR3 is TGTGCCAGCAGTGTGACAGGGCTTCGTTCACCCCTCCACTTT.

CDR3 sequence reads: CASSVSGMEGYTF. The DNA for the CDR3 is TGTGCCAGCAGTGTATCCGGGATGGAAGGCTACACCTTC. This sequence joins TRBV6-1 and TRBJ1-2, with no clear D. Trimming took off 4 bases at V and 8 bases at J, with 14 bases between the two ends. Germline CDR1 is MNHNS and CDR2 is SASEGT. The CDR3 covers 13 residues.